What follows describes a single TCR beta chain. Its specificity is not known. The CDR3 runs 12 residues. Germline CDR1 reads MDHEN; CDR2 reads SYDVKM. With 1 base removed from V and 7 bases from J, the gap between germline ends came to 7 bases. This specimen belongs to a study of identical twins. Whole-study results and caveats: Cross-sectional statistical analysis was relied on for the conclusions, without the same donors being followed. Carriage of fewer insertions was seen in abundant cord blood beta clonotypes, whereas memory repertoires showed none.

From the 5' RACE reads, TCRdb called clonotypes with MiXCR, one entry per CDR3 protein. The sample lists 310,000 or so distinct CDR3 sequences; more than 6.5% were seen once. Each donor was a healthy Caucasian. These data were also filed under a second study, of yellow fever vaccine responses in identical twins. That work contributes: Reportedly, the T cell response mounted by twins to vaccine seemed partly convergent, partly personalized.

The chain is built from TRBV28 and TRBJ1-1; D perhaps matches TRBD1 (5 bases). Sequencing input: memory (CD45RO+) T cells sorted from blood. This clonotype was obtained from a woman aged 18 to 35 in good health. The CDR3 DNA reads TGTGCCAGCAGTTTATTGGGGGGTGAAGCTTTCTTT. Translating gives CASSLLGGEAFF.